This entry lists 25 T cell receptor beta chains sequenced from one sample in a study of T cell repertoires in cytomegalovirus infection. Each CDR3 protein is one row after TCRdb ran MiXCR on the reads. Counted here are some 800,000 distinct CDR3 sequences, about 31% occurring once; the ten biggest clones make up roughly 12%. The antigens for these receptors are not known. This material consisted of cultured CD8+ T cells from PBMCs, taken from culture after CMV antigen stimulation. All receptors derive from a human donor in good health (CMV status not recorded). Some clones in this sample may be carry-over from other donors' samples.

CDR3 nucleotides: TGTGCCAGCAGCTTAGGTAGCAAAGCTCTCGAGCAGTACTTC. As protein: CASSLGSKALEQYF. V gene TRBV13 combines with J gene TRBJ2-7; D is ambiguous. The CDR3 contains 14 residues. The ends were cut back, 0 bases at V and 6 bases at J, with 12 bases in the middle. CDR1 is PRHDT, CDR2 FYEKMQ, per germline (reference sequence). The variable domain in full, completed from reference TRBV13 and TRBJ2-7, reads AAGVIQSPRHLIKEKRETATLKCYPIPRHDTVYWYQQGPGQDPQFLISFYEKMQSDKGSIPDRFSAQQFSDYHSELNMSSLELGDSALYFCASSLGSKALEQYFGPGTRLTVT.

In its sample, this clonotype was seen a few times. The chain recombines TRBV15 with TRBJ1-2; D may be TRBD1 (6 bases). In germline, CDR1 is LNHNV, CDR2 YYDKDF (reference sequence). Trimming left V 5 bases short and J 6 bases short, with 19 bases between. The CDR3 runs to 15 residues. The CDR3 is CATSGPSGQDHGYTF. As DNA, the CDR3 is TGTGCCACCAGCGGACCCTCGGGACAAGACCATGGCTACACCTTC. Filled out from reference TRBV15 and TRBJ1-2, the complete variable domain reads DAMVIQNPRYQVTQFGKPVTLSCSQTLNHNVMYWYQQKSSQAPKLLFHYYDKDFNNEADTPDNFQSRRPNTSFCFLDIRSPGLGDTAMYLCATSGPSGQDHGYTFGSGTRLTVV.

This clonotype was seen a handful of times. The V call is TRBV7-9, the J call TRBJ2-1; D gene uncertain. CDR1 is SEHNR and CDR2 is FQNEAQ in the germline V gene (reference sequence). The CDR3 runs to 15 residues. V shed 7 bases and J shed 3 bases, with 16 bases lying between them. The CDR3 sequence is CASTVHGTSYNEQFF. As DNA, the CDR3 is TGTGCCAGCACCGTGCACGGAACAAGCTACAATGAGCAGTTCTTC.

This rearrangement joins TRBV5-4 to TRBJ2-5, with D tentatively TRBD2 (6 bases). Per germline, CDR1 SGHNT and CDR2 YYREEE (reference sequence). Deletions cut 1 base from V and 4 bases from J, with 11 bases between. This CDR3 spans 14 amino acids. CDR3 loop: CASSLWQGGETQYF. The CDR3 DNA sequence: TGTGCCAGCAGCTTGTGGCAGGGAGGAGAGACCCAGTACTTC.

Remarks on this clonotype: A junction boundary mismatches the germline segment, possibly from a read error. This chain connects TRBV19 to TRBJ1-1; no firm D call. The CDR3 loop spans 15 amino acids. CDR1 is LNHDA and CDR2 is SQIVND in the germline V gene (reference sequence). The CDR3, as DNA: TGTGCCAGTAGTATAACCCCCGGGCAGTGGACTAAAGCCTTCTTT. This sequence encodes CASSITPGQWTKAFF.

This clonotype turned up a few times. The genes are TRBV10-2 and TRBJ2-1, with TRBD2 identical over 9 bases. The germline CDR1 and CDR2 sequences are WSHSY and SAAADI. The CDR3 totals 15 residues. Trimming took 4 bases from V and 6 from J; bases not matched to a gene: 7. CDR3 amino acids: CASSAGGGAGNEQFF. CDR3 in DNA: TGCGCCAGCAGTGCTGGCGGGGGGGCGGGCAATGAGCAGTTCTTC.

This chain joins TRBV19 and TRBJ1-1; weak D call: TRBD1 (6 bases). Looked up from germline, CDR1 is LNHDA and CDR2 is SQIVND (reference sequence). Trimming took 7 bases from V and 5 from J, leaving 17 bases between them. The CDR3 has 14 residues. The CDR3 loop is CASIPRGGRTEAFF. CDR3 DNA sequence: TGTGCCAGTATCCCAAGGGGGGGAAGGACTGAAGCTTTCTTT. Supplemented by reference TRBV19 and TRBJ1-1, the full variable domain reads DGGITQSPKYLFRKEGQNVTLSCEQNLNHDAMYWYRQDPGQGLRLIYYSQIVNDFQKGDIAEGYSVSREKKESFPLTVTSAQKNPTAFYLCASIPRGGRTEAFFGQGTRLTVV.

The V call is TRBV13, the J call TRBJ2-7, with a weak D call TRBD1 (5 bases). The V gene lost 5 bases and the J gene lost 3 bases, with 23 bases spanning the gap. This CDR3 comprises 17 residues. Germline values: CDR1 PRHDT, CDR2 FYEKMQ (reference sequence). CDR3 nucleotide sequence: TGTGCCAGCAGCCGAACGGCGGCGCGGACAAAGAGCTACGAGCAGTACTTC. Residues: CASSRTAARTKSYEQYF.

CDR3 amino acids: CASSWTPREKLFF. The CDR3 DNA is TGTGCCAGCAGTTGGACCCCTAGGGAAAAACTGTTTTTT. The chain has TRBV12-3 or TRBV12-4 and TRBJ1-4; D gene unclear. With 4 bases removed from V and 8 bases from J, the gap between germline ends came to 11 bases. The CDR3 consists of 13 residues.

The genes are TRBV2 and TRBJ1-1, with TRBD1 identical over 8 bases. J was trimmed by 1 base and V by 8 bases; bases with no gene match: 3. This CDR3 has 13 amino acids. The germline CDR1 and CDR2 sequences are SNHLY and FYNNEI. The CDR3 region is CASLGTGNTEAFF. The CDR3, as DNA: TGTGCCAGCCTTGGGACAGGGAACACTGAAGCTTTCTTT. The complete variable domain, with remaining parts taken from reference TRBV2 and TRBJ1-1, reads EPEVTQTPSHQVTQMGQEVILRCVPISNHLYFYWYRQILGQKVEFLVSFYNNEISEKSEIFDDQFSVERPDGSNFTLKIRSTKLEDSAMYFCASLGTGNTEAFFGQGTRLTVV.

This clonotype occurred a few times. The V call is TRBV4-1, the J call TRBJ2-1; TRBD2 agrees at 14 bases. With 1 base clipped from V and 10 bases from J, the junction kept 15 bases outside the gene matches. The V gene's germline CDR1 is MGHRA and CDR2 YSYEKL. This CDR3 is 19 amino acids long. The CDR3: CASSQGPAGLAGAEGEQFF. The CDR3 coding sequence is TGCGCCAGCAGCCAAGGTCCCGCGGGACTAGCGGGGGCCGAGGGCGAGCAGTTCTTC.

This clonotype was recorded a few times. This rearrangement joins TRBV10-3 to TRBJ1-3; no clear D. The ends were cut back, 6 bases at V and 0 bases at J, with 6 bases in the middle. This CDR3 has 13 amino acids. CDR1 is ENHRY and CDR2 is SYGVKD in the germline V gene. This chain's CDR3 is CAISPPSGNTIYF. CDR3 sequence (DNA): TGTGCCATCAGCCCACCCTCTGGAAACACCATATATTTT.

This clonotype came up a few times. This chain connects TRBV19 to TRBJ2-3; D is unresolved. With 4 bases removed from V and 1 base from J, the gap between germline ends came to 24 bases. Per the germline V gene, CDR1 is LNHDA and CDR2 is SQIVND (reference sequence). The CDR3 runs 19 residues. CDR3 sequence: CASSTDEPSDPRRTDTQYF. As DNA, the CDR3 is TGTGCCAGTAGTACGGACGAGCCTTCGGACCCAAGGCGCACAGATACGCAGTATTTT.

The rearrangement links TRBV6-5 to TRBJ2-1; tentative D call: TRBD1 (6 bases). Germline V CDR1 and CDR2: MNHEY, SVGAGI. This CDR3 spans 15 amino acids. With 5 bases removed from V and 0 bases from J, the gap between germline ends came to 11 bases. CDR3 bases: TGTGCCAGCAGTGCAGGGGCCAGCTCCTACAATGAGCAGTTCTTC. Protein: CASSAGASSYNEQFF.

The chain employs TRBV5-6 and TRBJ1-1; TRBD1 is a possible D gene (5 bases). V was trimmed by 3 bases and J by 7 bases, leaving 22 bases between them. The CDR3 has 16 amino acids. The germline V gene encodes CDR1 SGHDT and CDR2 YYEEEE. In nucleotides, the CDR3 is TGTGCCAGCAGCTCCCCTACGACAGTACGCGGACTTGAAGCTTTCTTT. This gives the protein CASSSPTTVRGLEAFF.

For this clonotype: A much larger clone lies one base from this, so it may be a read error. The chain links TRBV7-8 to TRBJ1-4, with D hard to call. From germline, CDR1 is SGHVS and CDR2 FQNEAQ. V dropped 8 bases and J dropped 4 bases, with 11 bases sitting between them. The CDR3 spans 13 residues. The CDR3, as DNA: TGTGCCAGCGGCTACGGGATTAATGAAAAACTGTTTTTT. Its protein is CASGYGINEKLFF.

V usage is TRBV6-1 and J usage is TRBJ2-1, with TRBD2 as a possible D gene (5 bases). Germline values: CDR1 MNHNS, CDR2 SASEGT. This CDR3 region has 13 residues. V lost 4 bases and J 10 bases, leaving 14 bases between the germline ends. The CDR3 protein is CASSGYLGEEQFF. In DNA form, the CDR3 reads TGTGCCAGCAGTGGATATCTTGGGGAGGAGCAGTTCTTC.

This clonotype was detected only a few times. V gene TRBV7-9 combines with J gene TRBJ2-2; D remains ambiguous. Trimming took off 2 bases at V and 1 base at J, with 11 bases between the two ends. Germline lookup yields CDR1 SEHNR and CDR2 FQNEAQ (reference sequence). The CDR3 extends over 16 amino acids. For the CDR3, the DNA is TGTGCCAGCAGCTTAAAGGCCGGGTGGAACACCGGGGAGCTGTTTTTT. Translation: CASSLKAGWNTGELFF.

This clonotype was detected only a few times. V usage is TRBV28 and J usage is TRBJ2-7; D is unclear. Germline loops: CDR1 MDHEN, CDR2 SYDVKM. V was cut by 6 bases and J by 3 bases, with 12 bases left in between. This CDR3 is built from 13 residues. CDR3 region: CASSFGWGYEQYV. As DNA, the CDR3 is TGTGCCAGCAGCTTTGGATGGGGCTACGAGCAGTACGTC.

This clonotype was counted only a few times. This chain connects TRBV6-5 to TRBJ1-1; D is ambiguous. The CDR3 totals 13 residues. CDR1 MNHEY and CDR2 SVGAGI come from the germline V gene. V lost 0 bases and J 6 bases, leaving 8 bases between the germline ends. The CDR3 reads CASSYSMRAEAFF. The CDR3 coding sequence is TGTGCCAGCAGTTACTCGATGCGGGCTGAAGCTTTCTTT.

The V call is TRBV6-1, the J call TRBJ1-1, with no clear D. CDR1 is MNHNS, CDR2 SASEGT, per germline. Between the trimmed V and J ends, which lost 7 bases and 1 base, there was a span of 13 bases. This CDR3 has 14 amino acids. This chain's CDR3 is CASTVKGRNTEAFF. The CDR3 nucleotides read TGTGCCAGCACTGTCAAGGGAAGGAACACTGAAGCTTTCTTT.

At least ten counts were recorded for this clonotype. This sequence joins TRBV19 and TRBJ1-1; TRBD1 is a possible D gene (5 bases). This CDR3 comprises 13 residues. CDR1 is LNHDA and CDR2 is SQIVND in the germline V gene (reference sequence). The V and J ends lost 9 bases and 1 base respectively, with 12 bases between them. The CDR3 bases are TGTGCCAGCAGTCCAACAGGGAACACTGAAGCTTTCTTT. This gives the protein CASSPTGNTEAFF.

With regard to this clonotype: A much larger clonotype is one base distant, so this may be a read error. The V call is TRBV7-4, the J call TRBJ2-7, with TRBD1 matching over 10 bases. Per germline, CDR1 SGHVT and CDR2 SQSDAQ. The CDR3 extends over 14 amino acids. CDR3 DNA: TGTGCCAACAGCCTCCGGGACAGGGGATACGAGCAGTACTTC. As protein: CANSLRDRGYEQYF.

This chain joins TRBV5-4 and TRBJ1-6; D remains unclear. With 0 bases removed from V and 3 bases from J, the gap between germline ends came to 10 bases. The CDR3 has 16 residues. Germline V gives CDR1 SGHNT, CDR2 YYREEE (reference sequence). DNA of the CDR3: TGTGCCAGCAGCTTGGAGGCAGCGAGCTATAATTCACCCCTCCACTTT. Encoded protein: CASSLEAASYNSPLHF.

This clonotype was counted only a few times. J is TRBJ2-1 and V is TRBV7-8; TRBD1 agrees at 10 bases. The CDR3 has 15 amino acids. Germline CDR1 and CDR2: SGHVS and FQNEAQ. V lost 5 bases and J lost 3; bases outside the gene matches: 4. As DNA, the CDR3 is TGTGCCAGCAGCAAGACAGGGGGCTTCTACAATGAGCAGTTCTTC. Protein product: CASSKTGGFYNEQFF. The entire variable domain, with the rest obtained from reference TRBV7-8 and TRBJ2-1, is as follows: GAGVSQSPRYKVAKRGQDVALRCDPISGHVSLFWYQQALGQGPEFLTYFQNEAQLDKSGLPSDRFFAERPEGSVSTLKIQRTQQEDSAVYLCASSKTGGFYNEQFFGPGTRLTVL.